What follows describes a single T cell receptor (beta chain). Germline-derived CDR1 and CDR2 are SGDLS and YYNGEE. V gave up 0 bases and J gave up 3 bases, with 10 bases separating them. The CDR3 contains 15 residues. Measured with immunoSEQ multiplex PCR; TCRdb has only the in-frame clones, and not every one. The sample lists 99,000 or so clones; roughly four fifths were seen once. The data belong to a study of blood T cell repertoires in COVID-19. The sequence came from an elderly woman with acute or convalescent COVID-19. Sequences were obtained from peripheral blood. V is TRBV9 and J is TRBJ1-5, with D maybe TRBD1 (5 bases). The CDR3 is CASSVGQGVNQPQHF. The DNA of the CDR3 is TGTGCCAGCAGCGTAGGGCAGGGCGTCAATCAGCCCCAGCATTTT.